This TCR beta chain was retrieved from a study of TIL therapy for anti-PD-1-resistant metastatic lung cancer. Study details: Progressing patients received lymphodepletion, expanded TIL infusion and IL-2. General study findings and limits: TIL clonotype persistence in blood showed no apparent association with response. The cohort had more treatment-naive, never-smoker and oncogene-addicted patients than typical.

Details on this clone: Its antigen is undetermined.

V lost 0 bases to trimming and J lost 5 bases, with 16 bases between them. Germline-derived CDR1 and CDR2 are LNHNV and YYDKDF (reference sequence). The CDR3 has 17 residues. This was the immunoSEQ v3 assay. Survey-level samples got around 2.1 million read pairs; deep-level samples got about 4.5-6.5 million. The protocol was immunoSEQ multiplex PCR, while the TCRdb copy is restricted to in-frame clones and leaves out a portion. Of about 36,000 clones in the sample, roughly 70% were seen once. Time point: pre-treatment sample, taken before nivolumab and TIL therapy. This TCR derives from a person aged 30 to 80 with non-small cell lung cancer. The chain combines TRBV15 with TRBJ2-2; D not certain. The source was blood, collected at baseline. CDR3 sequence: CATSRDLLQAVTGELFF. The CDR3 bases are TGTGCCACCAGCAGAGATCTCTTGCAGGCAGTTACCGGGGAGCTGTTTTTT.